Below are 7 T cell receptor beta chains sequenced from a single sample in a study of graft-versus-host responses after intestinal transplantation. Sequencing was performed with immunoSEQ multiplex PCR; in TCRdb, only in-frame clones are kept and a portion is missing. The repertoire includes fewer than 50,000 clones, 90% to 95% of them detected once, and 3.5% to 5% sits in the top ten. Sample: PBMCs, taken 524 days after transplant. All receptors come from a human patient who received an intestinal transplant, so some T cells may come from the graft donor.

V is TRBV25-1 and J is TRBJ1-2; 8 nucleotides align to TRBD1. The ends lost 1 base at V and 3 bases at J; junction bases unmatched: 4. Germline CDR1 and CDR2: MGHDK and SYGVNS. The length of the CDR3 is 15 residues. CDR3 sequence (DNA): TGTGCCAGCAGTGAATGGGCAGGGGGCGACTATGGCTACACCTTC. Protein: CASSEWAGGDYGYTF.

The chain links TRBV19 to TRBJ2-1; 11 nucleotides agree with TRBD2. CDR1 is LNHDA and CDR2 is SQIVND in the germline V gene (reference sequence). The CDR3 spans 13 residues. The V gene end was trimmed by 7 bases and the J gene end by 7 bases; junction bases not matched to a gene: 3. The chain's CDR3 is CASTGTSGNEQFF. CDR3 coding DNA: TGTGCCAGTACCGGGACTAGCGGAAATGAGCAGTTCTTC.

This clone was picked up a small number of times. The V call is TRBV7-2, the J call TRBJ2-7; no definite D call. CDR1 and CDR2 from the germline V gene are SGHTA and FQGNSA. V lost 1 base and J 7 bases, leaving 5 bases between the germline ends. CDR3 length equals 11 residues. For the CDR3, the DNA is TGTGCCAGCAGCTTAGTAGGGGAGCAGTACTTC. This translates into CASSLVGEQYF.

V and J are TRBV27 and TRBJ2-2, with 9 bases fitting TRBD2. This CDR3 is built from 16 residues. With 5 bases clipped from V and 4 bases from J, the junction kept 8 bases outside the gene matches. Germline CDR1 MNHEY, CDR2 SMNVEV (reference sequence). CDR3 DNA: TGTGCCAGCAGTCCACATCCGGGACTAGCCACCGGGGAGCTGTTTTTT. This gives the protein CASSPHPGLATGELFF.

This chain links TRBV7-6 with TRBJ1-1; possibly TRBD1 for D (5 bases). V was clipped by 5 bases and J by 1 base, with 11 bases between them. The CDR3 contains 14 residues. CDR1 and CDR2 from the germline V gene are SGHVS and FNYEAQ. CDR3 amino acids: CASSHRGANTEAFF. The CDR3 region has the DNA TGTGCCAGCAGCCACCGAGGGGCGAACACTGAAGCTTTCTTT.

This clone was counted a single time. The chain couples TRBV7-2 to TRBJ2-7; D might be TRBD1 or TRBD2, each matching 6 bases. CDR1 is SGHTA and CDR2 is FQGNSA in the germline V gene. The CDR3 runs 15 residues. V lost 4 bases to trimming and J lost 2 bases, with 15 bases between them. The CDR3 is CASSSRGLGAYEQYF. The CDR3 DNA is TGTGCCAGCAGCTCCCGGGGGCTTGGAGCCTACGAGCAGTACTTC.

The V call is TRBV5-5, the J call TRBJ1-4; D not resolved. The CDR3 has 12 amino acids. V gave up 2 bases and J gave up 8 bases, with 7 bases separating them. Germline CDR1 and CDR2: SGHKS and YYEKEE (reference sequence). As DNA, the CDR3 is TGTGCCAGCAGCTTCCTTAAAGAAAAACTGTTTTTT. It yields the protein CASSFLKEKLFF.